The T cell receptor beta chain under discussion was sequenced for a study of CD8+CD57+ T cells in acquired aplastic anemia (dated by TCRdb to the late 2010s). At the level of the whole study: Extracted DNA from sorted CD4+ and CD8+ cells averaged about 2.9 ug, ranging from roughly 0.17 to 27.4 ug. A CD8+CD57+ expansion meant a frequency higher than the mean frequency seen in healthy subjects.

This clonotype appeared a few times. Its antigen remains unidentified. Base qualities are not provided; no much larger clone lies one nucleotide away. Spanning cysteine to phenylalanine, the CDR3 consists of 14 amino acids. The entry retains the CDR3 DNA only, 42 bases that are in frame from base 1. V was cut back by 3 bases and J by 5 bases, leaving a gap of 13 bases between them. CDR1 and CDR2 are drawn from the germline V gene (reference sequence): SEHNR, FQNEAQ. Expansion of CD8+CD57+ cells had been shown by flow cytometry in the patients chosen for sequencing. Every patient had severe acquired aplastic anemia, diagnosed using the International Study of Aplastic Anemia and Agranulocytosis and Camitta criteria. Patients had received no therapy at the time of blood sampling. In the study, sorted CD4+ and CD8+ blood T cells from patients with severe aplastic anemia and from healthy subjects underwent deep sequencing of TCR repertoires. Patients were enrolled in the USA under clinicaltrials.gov protocols 00001620, 01623167, 00001397, 00071045, 00081523 and 00961064. Ficoll-Paque density gradient centrifugation was used to isolate peripheral blood mononuclear cells. Before DNA extraction, CD4+ and CD8+ T cells were sorted with FACS or magnetic beads.

TCR beta VDJ combination and CDR3 sequence profiling used genomic DNA as the template. An Illumina HiSeq 2000 was used for TCR repertoire sequencing. From the authors' description of their analysis: Repertoire assessment relied on Simpson's diversity index, CDR3 size and DJ length profiles, and TRBV/TRBJ rearrangement plots. Whichever DNA sequence was most abundant in the deep sequencing data was defined as the immunodominant clone. CDR3 amino acid sequences were screened for sharing across subjects and compared with published repertoires and the VDJdb database. Starting from the raw public reads, TCRdb applied fastp trimming at Q25, assembled clones with MiXCR and retained in-frame beta chains. Identical CDR3 proteins give one entry, which carries the most common genes and DNA. These V and J calls are TCRdb output, not the study's own analysis. This sample gives approximately 470,000 distinct CDR3 sequences in total; about a third of them show up just once. Of the sample, 0.82% is held by the ten largest clones.

Overall results and qualifications from the work: Roughly 30 CD8+ CDR3 sequences were shared between patients and controls but appeared highly expressed in patients and within their immunodominant clones. Patients and healthy controls showed no significant difference in CD8+ Simpson's diversity (P=0.060).

Sequencing used sorted CD4+, CD8+, or CD8+CD57+ T cells (not recorded which) from PBMCs. The clonotype originates from a human donor with aplastic anemia. The V gene is TRBV7-9 and the J gene is TRBJ1-1; the D gene assignment is ambiguous. Here the CDR3 is given as CASSLFSEQTEAFF. At the DNA level, the sequence is TGTGCCAGCAGCTTGTTTTCAGAGCAAACTGAAGCTTTCTTT.